In its sample, the clone carrying this T cell receptor (beta chain) was seen a few times. These data come from a study of T-cell reconstitution after alpha-beta-depleted transplantation in children. V was pared by 1 base and J by 8 bases, with 8 bases of the junction left unmatched. The germline V gene encodes CDR1 SGHDN and CDR2 FVKESK. The CDR3 totals 17 residues. Preparing the TCRbeta library involved the use of unique molecular identifiers. TCRdb redid the calling of the PCR reads with MiXCR, one entry per CDR3 protein. Of about 600,000 distinct CDR3 sequences listed, about 11% are singletons. This TCR was recovered from a human donor who donated a stem cell graft to a child with acute myeloid leukemia. Source: PBMCs from the stem cell graft donor, taken from the stem cell graft. The V gene is TRBV14, the J gene TRBJ2-1; 13 bases match TRBD2. CDR3 residues: CASSQGTSGRGKHEQFF. CDR3 sequence (DNA): TGTGCCAGCAGCCAAGGAACTAGCGGGAGGGGTAAACATGAGCAGTTCTTC.